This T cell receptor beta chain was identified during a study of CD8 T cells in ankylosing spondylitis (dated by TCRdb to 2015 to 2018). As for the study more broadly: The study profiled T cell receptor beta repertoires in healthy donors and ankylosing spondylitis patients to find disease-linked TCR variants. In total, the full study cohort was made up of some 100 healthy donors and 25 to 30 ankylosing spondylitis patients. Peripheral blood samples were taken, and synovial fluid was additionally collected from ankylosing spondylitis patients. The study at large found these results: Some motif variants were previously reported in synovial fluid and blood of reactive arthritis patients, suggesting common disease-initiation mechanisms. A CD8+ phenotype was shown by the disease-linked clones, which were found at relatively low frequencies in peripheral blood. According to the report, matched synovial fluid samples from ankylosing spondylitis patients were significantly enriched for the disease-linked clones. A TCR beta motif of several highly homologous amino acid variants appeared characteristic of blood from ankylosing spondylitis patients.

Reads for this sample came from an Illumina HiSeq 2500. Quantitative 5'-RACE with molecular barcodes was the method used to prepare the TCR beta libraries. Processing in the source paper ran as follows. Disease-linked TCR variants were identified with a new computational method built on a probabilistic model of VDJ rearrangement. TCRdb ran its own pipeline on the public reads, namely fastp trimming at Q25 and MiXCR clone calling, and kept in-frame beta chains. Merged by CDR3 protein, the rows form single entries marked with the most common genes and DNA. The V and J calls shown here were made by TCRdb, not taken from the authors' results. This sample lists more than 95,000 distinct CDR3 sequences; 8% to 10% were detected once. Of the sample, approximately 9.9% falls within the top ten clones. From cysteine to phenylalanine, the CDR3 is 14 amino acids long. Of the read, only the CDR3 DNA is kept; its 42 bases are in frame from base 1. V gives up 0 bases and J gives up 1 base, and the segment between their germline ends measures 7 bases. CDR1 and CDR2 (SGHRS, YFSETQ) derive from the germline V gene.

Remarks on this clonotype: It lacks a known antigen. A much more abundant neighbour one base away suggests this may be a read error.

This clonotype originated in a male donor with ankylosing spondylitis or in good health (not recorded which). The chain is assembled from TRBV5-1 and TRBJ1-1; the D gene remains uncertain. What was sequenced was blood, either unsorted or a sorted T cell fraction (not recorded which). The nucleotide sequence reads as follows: TGCGCCAGCAGCTTGGAAGGTAGGAACACTGAAGCTTTCTTT. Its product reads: CASSLEGRNTEAFF.